This entry is about one T cell receptor (beta chain). Its recognized antigen is unknown. Base qualities are not recorded, but no much larger clone differs from it by a single base. TCR CDR3 regions were amplified from genomic DNA by multiplex PCR using the deep immunoSEQ assay. Extracted genomic DNA from each cell subset was distributed evenly across all wells of several immunoSEQ 96-well plates, and each plate was treated as a replicate. Each replicate PCR for sorted subsets received about 180 ng genomic DNA, equal to roughly 30,000 T cell genomes. The purified libraries were quantified using a Qubit 3.0 fluorometer, sized with a Bioanalyzer 2100, and then quantified again using the KAPA Library Quantification kit. Every immunoSEQ 96-well plate was sequenced on a dedicated single-read 150-cycle Illumina NextSeq 550 flow cell. Under the source paper's analysis protocol: Because only junctional sequences without quality scores were contained in the immunoSEQ output, filtering matching that applied to full-length reads could not be performed. Sequences were annotated with PyIR, a Python wrapper for IgBLAST v1.9, and V/J genes and CDR3 were assigned using IMGT germline references. Reads were removed for weak V/J assignments (E-value above 1e-6), missing CDR3, stop codons, out-of-frame junctions, or ambiguous translated residues. V3J clonotypes were defined as sequences sharing the same inferred V gene, J gene, and CDR3 amino acid sequence. Percentage overlap between repertoires was computed as shared unique clonotypes divided by the size of the smaller repertoire. Repertoire richness was assessed with RTK rarefaction, the Chao1 estimator, and Recon v2.1 estimates of unobserved clonotypes. Generation probabilities for all TCRbeta clonotypes obtained by the gDNA method from a handful of donors were computed using OLGA. The table comes from immuneACCESS by way of TCRdb, which keeps in-frame sequences with V and J called. Part of the clones is missing from these tables; in studies checked, under half for an unresolved V gene and the rest for unknown reasons. D and trimming come from the DNA, and the V and J calls and clone size come from that table. The sample includes 1.5 million to 2.5 million clones, with approximately 94% observed a single time. The ten largest account for 0.9% to 1.5% of the sample.

CD8 naive samples consisted of CD45RO-negative cells that were positively selected for CCR7, yielding a CD45RA+CCR7+ population without TemRA cells. The donors were healthy, HIV-negative adults who had no recently reported acute infections or vaccinations. All donors were Caucasian adults living in Nashville, Tennessee, USA. Blood was collected by leukapheresis, and PBMCs were isolated by Ficoll-Histopaque density gradient centrifugation and then cryopreserved in liquid nitrogen vapor phase. Analytical flow cytometry was used to check the purity and quantity of each magnetically sorted T cell population. From each sorted fraction, genomic DNA was isolated and quantified by UV absorbance on a Nanodrop 2000c. CDR1 and CDR2 are drawn from the germline V gene (reference sequence): LNHNV, YYDKDF. Including cysteine and phenylalanine, the CDR3 has 13 amino acids. Only the CDR3 region is kept as DNA, spanning 39 bases read in frame from base 1. Relative to germline, V is missing 4 bases and J is missing 10 bases, with 6 bases of the junction outside any gene match.

The entry originates in a study of shared clonotypes between healthy human individuals (dated by TCRdb to about 2020). Background on the whole study: The cohort comprised a couple of women and three men aged 18 to 49 years. To increase sequencing depth and limit assay-specific biases, different laboratories used diverse techniques to prepare libraries and sequence TCR repertoires. Per donor, leukapheresis produced somewhere between about 0.9 and 9.5 billion PBMCs. Blood TCR repertoires of about five healthy adults were deeply sequenced to estimate repertoire size and the extent of clonotype sharing between individuals. Per donor, three plates each were used for CD4 naive and CD4 memory, two for CD8 naive, and one for CD8 memory. General conclusions and limits of the study: Because the study included a small number of donors, the genetic and exposure-history diversity represented was limited. Approximately 5% of naive CD4, 3.5% of naive CD8, approximately 2% of memory CD4, and around 0.4% of memory CD8 clonotypes were shared across a few donors. Naive subsets generally had larger estimated clonotype richness than memory subsets did. Sampling was restricted to blood, and TCR repertoires in tissue are likely to differ from TCR repertoires in blood. Clonotypes shared by all four sorted-subset donors showed higher generation probabilities than non-shared clonotypes. Even with the large sequencing depth, rarefaction of the sorted-subset datasets indicated that sequencing was incomplete. Based on pairwise subsampling, the degree of clonotype sharing among donors was expected to be affected by sequencing depth.

The clonotype was recovered from a man between 18 and 29 years old in good health. This sequence uses TRBV15 and TRBJ2-2; 7 middle bases align to TRBD2. Specimen: naive CD8+ T cells sorted from blood. The sample's cell subset or site label is to be understood as: CD45RA+CCR7+. The CDR3 amino acid sequence is: CATSTSGPPELFF. The nucleotide sequence reads TGTGCCACCAGCACTAGCGGTCCGCCGGAGCTGTTTTTT. The CDR3 plus the reference TRBV15 and TRBJ2-2 genes for the other parts give the full variable domain: DAMVIQNPRYQVTQFGKPVTLSCSQTLNHNVMYWYQQKSSQAPKLLFHYYDKDFNNEADTPDNFQSRRPNTSFCFLDIRSPGLGDTAMYLCATSTSGPPELFFGEGSRLTVL.